These T cell receptor beta chains were read from a single sample in a study of cytomegalovirus exposure and HLA in healthy donors. Sequenced by immunoSEQ multiplex PCR; TCRdb stores in-frame clones only, minus some. The sample yields some 190,000 clones, 86% seen once. Sequencing was done on a sample of PBMCs. Receptors originate from a man in his thirties or forties in good health and CMV-seropositive. Each CDR3 is given without its conserved first and last residue. Each record gives: V gene, J gene, CDR3 protein.

>TRBV7-2|TRBJ1-2
ASSKDRVYGYT
>TRBV6-5|TRBJ1-5
ASSEYVGNQPQH
>TRBV27|TRBJ2-1
ASSLPGQGINEQF
>TRBV29-1|TRBJ1-3
SVVTTGGNTIY
>TRBV20-1|TRBJ2-7
SAAPGVEQY
>TRBV29-1|TRBJ2-7
SVGRTSGEQY
>TRBV9|TRBJ1-1
ASSLRDGEAF
>TRBV15|TRBJ2-1
ATSPRPPTGGRYNEQF
>TRBV11-3|TRBJ2-1
ASSLLAGRYNEQF
>TRBV7-9|TRBJ2-2
ASSYRNTGELF
>TRBV18|TRBJ2-2
ASSPGTGDTGELF
>TRBV30|TRBJ1-3
AWSVTGAGNTIY
>TRBV29-1|TRBJ2-1
SVPQGANYNEQF
>TRBV9|TRBJ2-1
ASRGKAGHEQF
>TRBV7-2|TRBJ2-2
ASSFLSGTNTGELF
>TRBV4-3|TRBJ1-6
ASSQAAGNSPLH
>TRBV9|TRBJ2-5
ASSVGGSQETQY
>TRBV28|TRBJ1-2
ATHDRVGYT
>TRBV2|TRBJ2-7
ASMGDRVDEQY
>TRBV18|TRBJ2-7
ASSRYEQY
>TRBV4-2|TRBJ2-1
ASTRTSGYNEQF
>TRBV6-5|TRBJ1-2
ASSSDRGIYGYT
>TRBV6-6|TRBJ1-2
ASIKTGGGYGYT
>TRBV18|TRBJ2-7
ASSPPSSGGLN
>TRBV5-1|TRBJ2-7
ASSSETSYPLEQY
>TRBV5-6|TRBJ2-6
ASSFPGTRSSGANVLT
>TRBV4-1|TRBJ1-2
ASSQDSGANYGYT
>TRBV11-1|TRBJ2-1
ASSLGLAGAGNEQF
>TRBV6-5|TRBJ1-2
ASRAGTGNSYGYT
>TRBV7-3|TRBJ2-2
ASSPLRGGGELF
>TRBV11-3|TRBJ2-7
ASSLGRGSSYEQY
>TRBV27|TRBJ1-1
ASSPQGARTEAF
>TRBV29-1|TRBJ2-1
SVEDLQGTYNEQF
>TRBV5-1|TRBJ1-3
ASSSTDSGNTIY
>TRBV9|TRBJ2-3
ASSGTSADTDTQY
>TRBV5-6|TRBJ2-7
ASSLDGLAREQY
>TRBV6-1|TRBJ2-2
ASTGTGDTGELF
>TRBV28|TRBJ2-7
ASIGDLAYEQY
>TRBV5-1|TRBJ1-2
ASSQAGTGYGYT
>TRBV7-8|TRBJ2-7
ASSFPGAGEQSQV
>TRBV2|TRBJ2-3
ASSDVSSGDPLSGDTQY
>TRBV19|TRBJ2-7
ASSPQFPLAGTYEQY
>TRBV5-1|TRBJ2-7
ASSLVVAPYEQY
>TRBV6-5|TRBJ2-7
ASSSGLAGSYEQY
>TRBV4-3|TRBJ1-2
ASSPWTGAGGYT
>TRBV7-2|TRBJ1-5
ASSLVSRGNQPQH